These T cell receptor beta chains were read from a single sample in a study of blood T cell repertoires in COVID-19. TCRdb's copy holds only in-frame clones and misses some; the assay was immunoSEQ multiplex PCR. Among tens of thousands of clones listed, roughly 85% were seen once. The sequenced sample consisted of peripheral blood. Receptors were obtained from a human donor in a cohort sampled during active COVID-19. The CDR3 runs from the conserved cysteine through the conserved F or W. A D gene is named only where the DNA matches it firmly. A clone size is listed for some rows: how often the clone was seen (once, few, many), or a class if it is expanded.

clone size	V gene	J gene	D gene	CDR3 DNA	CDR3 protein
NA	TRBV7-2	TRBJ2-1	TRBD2	TGTGCCAGCAGCTTATCCACTAGCGGGTTCAATGAGCAGTTCTTC	CASSLSTSGFNEQFF
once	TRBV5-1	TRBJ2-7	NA	TGCGCCAGCAGCTTGCCCTTCGGGGGTCGGGGAGAAATGTTGGAACAGTACTTC	CASSLPFGGRGEMLEQYF
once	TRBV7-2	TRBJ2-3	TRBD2	TGTGCCAGCAGCTTAGAGGGAGGGCTGGGTACGCAGTATTTT	CASSLEGGLGTQYF
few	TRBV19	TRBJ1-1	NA	TGTGCCAGTAGTAGAGAGGTGCCCGGGACTGAAGCTTTCTTT	CASSREVPGTEAFF
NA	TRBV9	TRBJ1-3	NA	TGTGCCAGCAGCGTAGAGCCCCGGACAGTCGAAAGGGAAGGAAACACCATATATTTT	CASSVEPRTVEREGNTIYF
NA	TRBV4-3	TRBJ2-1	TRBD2	TGCGCCAGCAGCCAAGCCGGAGGTAGCGGGGCCTACAATGAGCAGTTCTTC	CASSQAGGSGAYNEQFF
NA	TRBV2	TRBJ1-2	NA	TGTGCCAGCAGGGACAGTGGAGTTTATGGCTACACCTTC	CASRDSGVYGYTF
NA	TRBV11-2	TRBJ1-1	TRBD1	TGTGCCAGCAGCCGAACGACAGGGATCGCTGAAGCTTTCTTT	CASSRTTGIAEAFF
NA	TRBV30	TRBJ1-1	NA	TGTGCCTGGAGTGTCTCGGGGGTAACTGAAGCTTTCTTT	CAWSVSGVTEAFF
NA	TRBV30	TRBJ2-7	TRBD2	TGTGCCTGGAGAGTAGCGGGGTCCTACGAGCAGTACTTC	CAWRVAGSYEQYF
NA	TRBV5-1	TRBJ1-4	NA	TGCGCCAGCAGCCTCGGACAGCCTAGTCAAGATAATGAAAAACTGTTTTTT	CASSLGQPSQDNEKLFF
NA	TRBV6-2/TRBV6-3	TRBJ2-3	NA	TGTGCCAGCAGTTACTCGTCTAGGCAAGGAGATACGCAGTATTTT	CASSYSSRQGDTQYF
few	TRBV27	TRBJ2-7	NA	TGTGCCAGCAGGCCATCACAGGTCGGCTACGAGCAGTACTTC	CASRPSQVGYEQYF
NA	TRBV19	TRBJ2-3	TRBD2	TGTGCCAGTAGCCCCGACGGACTAGCCTATCCAGATACGCAGTATTTT	CASSPDGLAYPDTQYF
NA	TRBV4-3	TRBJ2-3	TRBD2	TGCGCCAGCAGCCAAGAGTCCAGCCGGGCGGGGGGGACGACGCAGTATTTT	CASSQESSRAGGTTQYF
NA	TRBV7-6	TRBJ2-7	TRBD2	TGTGCCAGCAGCCCGGGACTAGCGGGGGCTTCCTACGAGCAGTACTTC	CASSPGLAGASYEQYF
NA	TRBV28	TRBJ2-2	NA	TGTGCCAGCAGCAGGTACACCGGGGAGCTGTTTTTT	CASSRYTGELFF
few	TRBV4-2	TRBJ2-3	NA	TGTGCCAGCAGCCCGCCGGGTACCGTTGGAGATACGCAGTATTTT	CASSPPGTVGDTQYF
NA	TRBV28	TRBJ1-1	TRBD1	TGTGCCAGCAGTAGCAAGGGACAGTCTCCCACTGAAGCTTTCTTT	CASSSKGQSPTEAFF
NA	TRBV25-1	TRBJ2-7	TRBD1	TGTGCCAGCAGGATGGCCGGGACAGGACCCTACGAGCAGTACTTC	CASRMAGTGPYEQYF
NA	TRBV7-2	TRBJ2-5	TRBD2	TGTGCCAGCAGCTTAGAGGGGCGGGGGGAGACCCAGTACTTC	CASSLEGRGETQYF
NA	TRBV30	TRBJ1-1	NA	TGTGCCTGGACTCCTTGGGGGGGGGAAGCTTTCTTT	CAWTPWGGEAFF
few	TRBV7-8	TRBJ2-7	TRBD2	TGTGCCAGCAGGTCTGGTCGTCTAGCGGGAGGGTACGAGCAGTACTTC	CASRSGRLAGGYEQYF
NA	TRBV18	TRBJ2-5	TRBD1	TGTGCCAGCTCACAAACAGGGGCGAGGTCAGAGACCCAGTACTTC	CASSQTGARSETQYF
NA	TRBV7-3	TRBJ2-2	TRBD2	TGTGCCAGCAGCTTTACTAGCGGGGTTGGGACCGGGGAGCTGTTTTTT	CASSFTSGVGTGELFF
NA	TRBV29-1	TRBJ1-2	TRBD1	TGCAGCGTTAACAGGGGAACCTATGGCTACACCTTC	CSVNRGTYGYTF
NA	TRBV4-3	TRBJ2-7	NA	TGCGCCAGCAGCCAAGATCCTTTATCGTCGGCGTCGGGGCAGTACTTC	CASSQDPLSSASGQYF
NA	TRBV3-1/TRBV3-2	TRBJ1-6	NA	TGTGCCAGCAGCCGCAGGGAAGTCAATTCACCCCTCCACTTT	CASSRREVNSPLHF
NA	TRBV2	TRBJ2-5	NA	TGTGCCAGCAGAACTTCAGGGGTTGAGGAGACCCAGTACTTC	CASRTSGVEETQYF
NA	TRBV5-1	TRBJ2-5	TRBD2	TGCGCCAGCAGCTTCGCGGGGGAACAAGAGACCCAGTACTTC	CASSFAGEQETQYF
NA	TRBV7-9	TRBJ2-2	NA	TGTGCCAGCAGCTTATACGTCGGGAAGAACACCGGGGAGCTGTTTTTT	CASSLYVGKNTGELFF
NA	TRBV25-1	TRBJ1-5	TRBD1	TGTGCCAGCAGTGGGGGACAGGGTGGTTATCAGCCCCAGCATTTT	CASSGGQGGYQPQHF
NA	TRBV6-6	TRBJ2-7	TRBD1	TGTGCCAGCAGTTTCCGGGACAGGGGTGGCGAGCAGTACTTC	CASSFRDRGGEQYF
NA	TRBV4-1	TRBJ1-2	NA	TGCGCCAGCTCTTTACAGGAGTCTGACCTCTATGGCTACACCTTC	CASSLQESDLYGYTF
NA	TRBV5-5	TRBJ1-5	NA	TGTGCCAGCAGCTCGGGTGGGGCGGTAAATTACAATCAGCCCCAGCATTTT	CASSSGGAVNYNQPQHF
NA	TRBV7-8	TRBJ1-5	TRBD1	TGTGCCAGCAGCTTTGTCCAGGGGGCGCGAAACAATCAGCCCCAGCATTTT	CASSFVQGARNNQPQHF
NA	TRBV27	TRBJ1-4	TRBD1	TGTGCCAGCAGTTTAACCCGGGACAGGGCACATGAAAAACTGTTTTTT	CASSLTRDRAHEKLFF
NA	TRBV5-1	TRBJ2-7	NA	TGCGCCAGCAGCTTTGCCGACAGCTGGTACGAGCAGTACTTC	CASSFADSWYEQYF
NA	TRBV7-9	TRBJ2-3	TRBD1	TGTGCCAGCAGCTTAGTACAGGGGAGCACAGATACGCAGTATTTT	CASSLVQGSTDTQYF
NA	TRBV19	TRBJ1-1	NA	TGTGCCAGTAGTATTGGGGCATCACTCATGAACACTGAAGCTTTCTTT	CASSIGASLMNTEAFF
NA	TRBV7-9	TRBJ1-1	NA	TGTGCCAGCAGCTTAGCCGTTGCGACTGAAGCTTTCTTT	CASSLAVATEAFF
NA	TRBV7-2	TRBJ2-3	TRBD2	TGTGCCAGCAGCCCCGGGACTAGCGGGCTACGCACAGATACGCAGTATTTT	CASSPGTSGLRTDTQYF
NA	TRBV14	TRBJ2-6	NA	TGTGCCAGCAGCCGCCCTGGCCCCAACGTCCTGACTTTC	CASSRPGPNVLTF
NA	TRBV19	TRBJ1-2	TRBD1	TGTGCCAGTAGTCAGACAGGGGACTATGGCTACACCTTC	CASSQTGDYGYTF
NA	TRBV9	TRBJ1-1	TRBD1	TGTGCCAGCAGCGCCAACTTCAGGGGGACTGAAGCTTTCTTT	CASSANFRGTEAFF
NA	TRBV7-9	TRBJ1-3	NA	TGTGCCAGCAGCTTAGGGGCGATCTCTGGAAACACCATATATTTT	CASSLGAISGNTIYF
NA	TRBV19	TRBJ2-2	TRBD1	TGTGCCAGTAGTCCGAGGACAGGGGGCGGAAACACCGGGGAGCTGTTTTTT	CASSPRTGGGNTGELFF
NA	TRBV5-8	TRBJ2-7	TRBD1	TGTGCCAGCAGGCAAACCGGGACAGGGTTGATGAACGAGCAGTACTTC	CASRQTGTGLMNEQYF
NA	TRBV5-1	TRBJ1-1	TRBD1	TGCGCCAGCAGCCCGCAGACAGGGAGCGCTGAAGCTTTCTTT	CASSPQTGSAEAFF
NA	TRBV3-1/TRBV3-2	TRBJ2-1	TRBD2	TGTGCCAGCAGCCAAGGGACTAGCGGGAGGGGTGAGCAGTTCTTC	CASSQGTSGRGEQFF
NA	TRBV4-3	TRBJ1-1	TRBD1	TGCGCCAGCAGCCAAGTATCAGGGGGCACTGAAGCTTTCTTT	CASSQVSGGTEAFF
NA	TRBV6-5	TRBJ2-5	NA	TGTGCCAGCGGAGCTCATGGGAGCTTAAAGGAGACCCAGTACTTC	CASGAHGSLKETQYF
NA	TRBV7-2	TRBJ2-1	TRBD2	TGTGCCAGCAGCTTAGAAGCGGGGCTCTCCTACAATGAGCAGTTCTTC	CASSLEAGLSYNEQFF
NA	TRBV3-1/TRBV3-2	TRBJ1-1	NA	TGTGCCAGCAGCCCGGCCGACAGCCTGAACACTGAAGCTTTCTTT	CASSPADSLNTEAFF
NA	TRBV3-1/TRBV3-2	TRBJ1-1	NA	TGTGCCAGCAGCCCCCGCAGGAACACTGAAGCTTTCTTT	CASSPRRNTEAFF
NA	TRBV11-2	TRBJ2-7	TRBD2	TGTGCCAGCAGACTCGGACTAGCGGGAGGGCCAGGGAACGAGCAGTACTTC	CASRLGLAGGPGNEQYF